A single sample gave rise to the 20 T cell receptor beta chains below, sequenced in a study of shared clonotypes between healthy human individuals. The assay was immunoSEQ multiplex PCR, and TCRdb's table has in-frame clones only and misses some. The table has more than 2 million clones, approximately 96% seen once. Input material: naive CD4+ T cells sorted from blood. Subset reported: CD45RA+ positively selected. The receptors were sampled from a man younger than 30 in good health.

To note about this clone: Within the sample, other DNA sequences also encode this same CDR3. The CDR3 coding sequence is TGTGCCAGCAGTAGCCCCGGGACAGCATACGAGCAGTACTTC. Translating gives CASSSPGTAYEQYF. The chain carries TRBV6-5 and TRBJ2-7; 7 nucleotides match TRBD1. Germline CDR1 and CDR2: MNHEY and SVGAGI. The CDR3 runs to 14 residues. The J segment lost 4 bases and the V segment lost 5 bases, leaving 8 bases of the junction unmatched.

About this clone: Other DNA sequences in the same sample also yield this CDR3. The chain links TRBV30 to TRBJ2-5; 8 bases line up with TRBD1. With V trimmed by 5 bases and J by 2 bases, 1 base remained unmatched. From germline, CDR1 is GTSNPN and CDR2 SVGIG (reference sequence). This CDR3 region has 12 residues. The CDR3 nucleotides are TGTGCCTGGGACAGGGGACAAGAGACCCAGTACTTC. As protein: CAWDRGQETQYF.

The genes are TRBV5-4 and TRBJ1-1; no reliable D call. Trimming pared 0 bases from V and 1 base from J, leaving 13 bases between. The CDR3 has 16 residues. The V gene's germline CDR1 is SGHNT and CDR2 YYREEE (reference sequence). CDR3 in DNA: TGTGCCAGCAGCTTGGCTCGGCCTACGCCGAACACTGAAGCTTTCTTT. Its translation is CASSLARPTPNTEAFF.

This chain links TRBV5-4 with TRBJ1-4, with TRBD1 matching over 9 bases. The germline CDR1 and CDR2 sequences are SGHNT and YYREEE (reference sequence). V dropped 4 bases and J dropped 8; count of bases not matched to a gene: 9. The CDR3 runs 15 residues. CDR3 bases: TGTGCCAGCAGCCCGACCGGGACAGGGCGGGAAAAACTGTTTTTT. Translating it yields CASSPTGTGREKLFF.

Regarding this clone: This sample also contains other DNA sequences that code for the same CDR3. The chain carries TRBV5-1 and TRBJ2-3; 7 bases agree with TRBD1. The CDR3 runs to 15 residues. Germline CDR1 and CDR2: SGHRS and YFSETQ. J was trimmed by 2 bases and V by 0 bases; bases with no gene match: 3. The CDR3 DNA sequence: TGCGCCAGCAGCTTGGGACAGGGCTACACAGATACGCAGTATTTT. This codes for CASSLGQGYTDTQYF.

The chain links TRBV4-3 to TRBJ2-6; D ambiguous. The germline gives CDR1 LGHNA, CDR2 YSLEER. The CDR3 extends over 19 amino acids. V lost 0 bases and J 0 bases, leaving 15 bases between the germline ends. The CDR3 loop is CASSQDFRSSFSGANVLTF. CDR3 sequence (DNA): TGCGCCAGCAGCCAAGATTTCAGGTCCTCATTCTCTGGGGCCAACGTCCTGACTTTC.

In the case of this clone: This specimen includes other DNA sequences encoding the same CDR3. The chain is built from TRBV9 and TRBJ2-1; 9 nucleotides line up with TRBD2. The CDR3 runs to 15 residues. Germline CDR1 is SGDLS and CDR2 is YYNGEE. The J segment lost 4 bases and the V segment lost 0 bases, leaving 2 bases of the junction unmatched. This CDR3 is CASSVGAGGYNEQFF. DNA for the CDR3: TGTGCCAGCAGCGTAGGAGCGGGAGGATACAATGAGCAGTTCTTC.

On this clone: Other DNA variants within this sample encode the same CDR3. The V gene is TRBV10-3, the J gene TRBJ2-2; possible D gene TRBD2, 5 bases. CDR3 size: 12 residues. The germline gives CDR1 ENHRY, CDR2 SYGVKD. Trimming stripped 6 bases from V and 5 bases from J, with 7 bases between. CDR3 in amino acids: CAIRPGTGELFF. DNA of the CDR3: TGTGCCATCAGGCCGGGGACCGGGGAGCTGTTTTTT.

The V call is TRBV11-2, the J call TRBJ2-1; 13 positions agree with TRBD2. The CDR3 is made up of 14 amino acids. Germline assignment: CDR1 SGHAT and CDR2 FQNNGV. Losses at the gene ends were 5 bases for V and 12 bases for J; bases not matched to a gene: 7. The CDR3 DNA follows: TGTGCCAGCAGCGTCCGACTAGCGGGGGGCCGGCAGTTCTTC. It translates to CASSVRLAGGRQFF.

The chain employs TRBV11-3 and TRBJ2-2; D may be TRBD1 (6 bases). This CDR3 is 17 amino acids long. Germline V gene sequence: CDR1 SGHNT, CDR2 YENEEA. The V end was cut by 5 bases, the J end by 3 bases, with 19 bases between. CDR3 region: CASSPRGGASYTGELFF. The CDR3 nucleotides read TGTGCCAGCAGCCCCCGTGGGGGCGCATCGTACACCGGGGAGCTGTTTTTT.

The chain is built from TRBV5-1 and TRBJ1-1; D is unresolved. The V gene's germline CDR1 is SGHRS and CDR2 YFSETQ. The CDR3 totals 13 residues. The ends were cut back, 4 bases at V and 5 bases at J, with 12 bases in the middle. The DNA of the CDR3 is TGCGCCAGCAGCATTGAGGCGGGGACTGAAGCTTTCTTT. The encoded protein is CASSIEAGTEAFF.

This chain links TRBV5-6 with TRBJ2-7; D remains ambiguous. The CDR3 is made up of 14 amino acids. V gave up 0 bases and J gave up 6 bases, with 13 bases separating them. CDR1 is SGHDT, CDR2 YYEEEE, per germline. DNA for the CDR3: TGTGCCAGCAGCTTGGGCTTCGGTTTTGGCGAGCAGTACTTC. This translates into CASSLGFGFGEQYF.

V is TRBV27 and J is TRBJ2-7, with D perhaps matching TRBD1 (6 bases). Germline CDR1 and CDR2: MNHEY and SMNVEV (reference sequence). This CDR3 comprises 12 residues. The V gene lost 6 bases and the J gene lost 7 bases, with 13 bases spanning the gap. In nucleotides, the CDR3 is TGTGCCAGCAGCCCTACAGGGCGGGAGCAGTACTTC. Translation gives CASSPTGREQYF.

This clone was detected only a few times. CDR3 region: CASSEDRGGGYTF. CDR3 sequence (DNA): TGCGCCAGCAGCGAAGACAGGGGAGGAGGCTACACCTTC. The V call is TRBV5-1, the J call TRBJ1-2; 8 bases align to TRBD1. The trim removed 4 bases at V and 8 bases at J, leaving 7 bases unmatched. The CDR3 spans 13 residues. Per the germline V gene, CDR1 is SGHRS and CDR2 is YFSETQ. Using reference TRBV5-1 and TRBJ1-2 for the parts outside the CDR3, the full variable domain is KAGVTQTPRYLIKTRGQQVTLSCSPISGHRSVSWYQQTPGQGLQFLFEYFSETQRNKGNFPGRFSGRQFSNSRSEMNVSTLELGDSALYLCASSEDRGGGYTFGSGTRLTVV.

Remarks on this clone: The same CDR3 can be traced to other DNA sequences in this sample. V is TRBV30 and J is TRBJ2-1; no definite D call. CDR1 is GTSNPN, CDR2 SVGIG, per germline (reference sequence). The CDR3 sequence is 13 residues long. Trimming took 0 bases from V and 6 from J, leaving 9 bases between them. CDR3 in amino acids: CAWSVRRGNEQFF. The CDR3 DNA reads as TGTGCCTGGAGTGTACGGCGAGGCAATGAGCAGTTCTTC.

The chain combines TRBV7-2 with TRBJ1-4; a possible D gene is TRBD1 (6 bases). Germline V gene data show CDR1 as SGHTA and CDR2 as FQGNSA. Trimming removed 5 bases at V and 7 bases at J, with 14 bases between. The CDR3 length is 14 residues. The CDR3 sequence: CASSPTGHSEKLFF. Written as DNA, the CDR3 is TGTGCCAGCAGCCCGACGGGACACAGTGAAAAACTGTTTTTT.

This clone was seen more than once but under ten times. V and J are TRBV30 and TRBJ1-4, with D maybe TRBD1 (5 bases). Trimming stripped 3 bases from V and 7 bases from J, with 18 bases between. Per germline, CDR1 GTSNPN and CDR2 SVGIG (reference sequence). The CDR3 consists of 15 residues. CDR3 coding DNA: TGTGCCTGGAGCTCATGGGAGGGGTTAGGTGAAAAACTGTTTTTT. Protein sequence: CAWSSWEGLGEKLFF.

This clone was seen only once. The sample holds other DNA sequences that translate to the same CDR3. V gene TRBV11-2 combines with J gene TRBJ2-5; 7 nucleotides line up with TRBD2. Germline V gene data show CDR1 as SGHAT and CDR2 as FQNNGV. The CDR3 is made up of 15 amino acids. V lost 3 bases, J lost 1 base, and 5 bases stayed unmatched. The CDR3 DNA reads TGTGCCAGCAGCTTGGGGACTACCTTCCAAGAGACCCAGTACTTC. Its translation is CASSLGTTFQETQYF.

Points on this clone: Other DNA sequences in this specimen translate into the identical CDR3. This rearrangement joins TRBV18 to TRBJ1-2; D is ambiguous. CDR1 and CDR2 from the germline V gene are KGHSH and LQKENI. CDR3 length: 13 residues. V lost 3 bases to trimming and J lost 0 bases, with 5 bases between them. CDR3 DNA: TGTGCCAGCTCACCCGGAGCTAACTATGGCTACACCTTC. Translating it yields CASSPGANYGYTF.

V usage is TRBV28 and J usage is TRBJ2-7, with TRBD2 identical over 12 bases. From germline, CDR1 is MDHEN and CDR2 SYDVKM. The CDR3 contains 18 residues. V lost 2 bases, J lost 0 bases, and 8 bases stayed unmatched. This chain's CDR3 is CASSLPTSGGHFSYEQYF. CDR3 nucleotides: TGTGCCAGCAGTTTACCCACTAGCGGGGGGCACTTCTCCTACGAGCAGTACTTC.